These T cell receptor beta chains were read from a single sample in a study of blood T cell repertoires in COVID-19. Produced via immunoSEQ multiplex PCR; TCRdb's table is partial and in-frame only. Of 200,000 to 250,000 clones in the sample, about nine tenths were seen once. The sequenced sample was peripheral blood. These receptors originate from a man aged 30 to 45 with COVID-19, enrolled during active disease. CDR3s include the opening cysteine and the closing phenylalanine or tryptophan.

j_call v_call cdr3_aa
TRBJ1-2 TRBV6-5 CASRPLPLGYGYTF
TRBJ1-3 TRBV6-1 CASSEGAGAGNTIYF
TRBJ1-2 TRBV11-2 CASSAPQGFYGGYTF
TRBJ1-6 TRBV2 CASSGADTSSYNSPLHF
TRBJ2-7 TRBV18 CASSPSEGYEQYF
TRBJ2-3 TRBV2 CASSQDDWAGGTDTQYF
TRBJ1-1 TRBV12-3/TRBV12-4 CASSFTERTEAFF
TRBJ2-3 TRBV5-1 CASSRGLAGGGDTQYF
TRBJ2-7 TRBV19 CASSIEAGGSYEQYF
TRBJ1-1 TRBV6-5 CASSYPAGTGVTEAFF
TRBJ2-7 TRBV11-2 CASSLGQRNYEQYF
TRBJ2-2 TRBV3-1/TRBV3-2 CASSQGLAGAANTGELFF
TRBJ2-2 TRBV19 CASSIGQGFAGELFF
TRBJ1-4 TRBV5-1 CASSSDRAGTNEKLFF
TRBJ2-3 TRBV29-1 CSGAGGGSTDTQYF
TRBJ1-2 TRBV6-1 CASSETLADSTLYGYTF
TRBJ1-1 TRBV6-5 CASSHTGTASEAFF
TRBJ1-6 TRBV18 CASSPTGKGSPLHF
TRBJ1-3 TRBV15 CATSRDPTGSVSNTIYF
TRBJ1-1 TRBV15 CATSRATGGTEAFF
TRBJ1-6 TRBV7-2 CASSWIGPGNSPLHF
TRBJ2-7 TRBV5-6 CASSFQGQGSHEQYF
TRBJ1-3 TRBV5-1 CASSFERQGNGNTIYF
TRBJ2-1 TRBV4-1 CASSQDASDYSNEQFF
TRBJ2-3 TRBV16 CASSQSGAGGGTQYF
TRBJ1-5 TRBV6-5 CASRDRGSNQPQHF
TRBJ1-6 TRBV10-3 CAISESGRGNSPLHF
TRBJ2-2 TRBV2 CASSGTRYTGELFF
TRBJ1-3 TRBV12-3/TRBV12-4 CASSFGVGNTIYF
TRBJ2-5 TRBV29-1 CSVGLAGQETQYF
TRBJ1-2 TRBV12-3/TRBV12-4 CASSLHGIGGYTF
TRBJ1-2 TRBV11-2 CASGGQGGGDYGYTF
TRBJ2-3 TRBV2 CASTPRLPWISTDTQYF
TRBJ1-6 TRBV7-6 CASSLVSRERGYLGSPLHF
TRBJ2-3 TRBV7-3 CASSLTGDSADTQYF
TRBJ1-4 TRBV29-1 CSVAGTQDNEKLFF
TRBJ1-2 TRBV5-5 CASSLALTGYNGYTF
TRBJ1-6 TRBV6-5 CASSYQGDSPLHF
TRBJ1-3 TRBV5-4 CASSLGDRSGNTIYF
TRBJ2-3 TRBV3-1/TRBV3-2 CASSQGSVADTQYF
TRBJ2-3 TRBV5-1 CASSLSTRVGITDTQYF
TRBJ1-1 TRBV3-1/TRBV3-2 CASSQQDGGEAFF
TRBJ1-1 TRBV19 CASSSFWGPNTEAFF
TRBJ1-1 TRBV3-1/TRBV3-2 CASSQDPGNTEAFF
TRBJ1-1 TRBV6-5 CASSYNTGQLNEAFF
TRBJ1-2 TRBV6-5 CASSTLPGQGDGYTF
TRBJ1-2 TRBV11-2 CASSATPGTPYGYTF
TRBJ2-7 TRBV5-1 CASSSGLAGGDAFHEQYF
TRBJ2-7 TRBV27 CASRDRTRHYEQYF
TRBJ1-2 TRBV15 CATVPSKAAYYGYTF
TRBJ1-1 TRBV6-1 CASSESSVQGWTKAFF